The 19 T cell receptor beta chains below come from one sample, sequenced in a study of T cell changes during pregnancy in multiple sclerosis. TCRdb's copy holds only in-frame clones and misses some; the assay was immunoSEQ multiplex PCR. This table has 70,000 to 100,000 clones, roughly 91% appearing once. The sample in question was peripheral blood, obtained in the first trimester of pregnancy. These receptors were collected from a female donor with multiple sclerosis, enrolled in a pregnancy study.

This clone was recorded only once. J is TRBJ2-3 and V is TRBV6-1; D may be TRBD1 (6 bases). V lost 9 bases and J lost 2, with 18 bases in between. This CDR3 contains 15 residues. The germline V gene has CDR1 MNHNS and CDR2 SASEGT. The CDR3 sequence: CASYIQGAFTDTQYF. The CDR3 nucleotides are TGTGCCAGTTACATACAGGGCGCCTTCACAGATACGCAGTATTTT.

The rearrangement joins TRBV19 to TRBJ2-2; D might be TRBD2 (7 bases). The germline V and J ends were trimmed by 3 bases and 7 bases, with 18 bases remaining between them. From germline, CDR1 is LNHDA and CDR2 SQIVND (reference sequence). There are 16 residues in the CDR3. CDR3 sequence reads: CASSILLGGRHGELFF. In DNA form, the CDR3 reads TGTGCCAGTAGTATTTTATTGGGGGGGCGCCACGGGGAGCTGTTTTTT. The entire variable domain, with the rest obtained from reference TRBV19 and TRBJ2-2, is as follows: DGGITQSPKYLFRKEGQNVTLSCEQNLNHDAMYWYRQDPGQGLRLIYYSQIVNDFQKGDIAEGYSVSREKKESFPLTVTSAQKNPTAFYLCASSILLGGRHGELFFGEGSRLTVL.

The CDR3 is CASSDGTGVGDTQYF. The CDR3 bases are TGTGCCAGCAGTGATGGGACAGGGGTGGGGGATACGCAGTATTTT. This chain links TRBV6-1 with TRBJ2-3, with 10 positions matching TRBD1. The V segment lost 3 bases and the J segment 6 bases; nucleotides outside the gene matches: 6. The CDR3 loop spans 15 amino acids. CDR1 is MNHNS and CDR2 is SASEGT in the germline V gene.

The gene calls are TRBV4-2 and TRBJ2-7; the D is unclear. Deletions cut 0 bases from V and 6 bases from J, with 15 bases between. The CDR3 covers 15 residues. Germline V gives CDR1 LGHNA, CDR2 YNFKEQ. The CDR3 DNA sequence: TGTGCCAGCAGCCAAGATTCGGTGGCTGGCGGCGAGCAGTACTTC. Its translation is CASSQDSVAGGEQYF.

This sequence joins TRBV6-5 and TRBJ1-1, with TRBD1 matching over 9 bases. Germline CDR1 is MNHEY and CDR2 is SVGAGI. The CDR3 covers 15 residues. Losses at the gene ends were 5 bases for V and 1 base for J; bases not matched to a gene: 5. The CDR3 coding sequence is TGTGCCAGCAGTCGGGACAGGGTCCCGAACACTGAAGCTTTCTTT. Translated, it gives CASSRDRVPNTEAFF.

The chain's CDR3 is CASRQDLGPVGYTF. The CDR3 region has the DNA TGTGCCAGTCGACAGGACCTAGGTCCGGTTGGCTACACCTTC. The V gene is TRBV2, the J gene TRBJ1-2; weak D call: TRBD1 (6 bases). The V and J ends lost 9 bases and 7 bases respectively, with 21 bases between them. The germline V gene encodes CDR1 SNHLY and CDR2 FYNNEI. The CDR3 is 14 residues long. Together with reference TRBV2 and TRBJ1-2, the CDR3 gives the full variable domain: EPEVTQTPSHQVTQMGQEVILRCVPISNHLYFYWYRQILGQKVEFLVSFYNNEISEKSEIFDDQFSVERPDGSNFTLKIRSTKLEDSAMYFCASRQDLGPVGYTFGSGTRLTVV.

The V and J genes are TRBV29-1 and TRBJ1-2, with D maybe TRBD1 (6 bases). Trimming took off 7 bases at V and 2 bases at J, with 14 bases between the two ends. The CDR3 spans 13 residues. Germline loops: CDR1 SQVTM, CDR2 ANQGSEA. This CDR3 is CSAGGGPNYGYTF. The CDR3 DNA reads TGCAGCGCGGGGGGCGGACCCAACTATGGCTACACCTTC.

The chain recombines TRBV4-1 with TRBJ1-4; 10 positions agree with TRBD1. CDR1 is MGHRA, CDR2 YSYEKL, per germline. The junction had 8 bases not matched to a gene; V was cut back by 0 bases and J by 7 bases. This CDR3 has 17 amino acids. The CDR3 region has the DNA TGCGCCAGCAGCCAAGAAAAGAAGGGACAGGGGTCTGAAAAACTGTTTTTT. It translates to CASSQEKKGQGSEKLFF.

This clone was seen a handful of times. The rearrangement uses TRBV5-1 and TRBJ1-1; D is unclear. Trimming cost V 0 bases and J 4 bases, with 16 bases left between them. CDR3 length equals 16 residues. Germline-derived CDR1 and CDR2 are SGHRS and YFSETQ. The CDR3 reads CASSLDKSLRITEAFF. CDR3 DNA: TGCGCCAGCAGCTTGGACAAGTCGCTGAGGATCACTGAAGCTTTCTTT.

The rearrangement uses TRBV19 and TRBJ1-3, with TRBD1 matching over 8 bases. This CDR3 region has 14 residues. The germline V gene has CDR1 LNHDA and CDR2 SQIVND (reference sequence). After removal of 8 bases from V and 0 bases from J, the junction contained 3 bases not matched to a gene. Written as DNA, the CDR3 is TGTGCCAGTGACAGGGGATACTCTGGAAACACCATATATTTT. Its protein product is CASDRGYSGNTIYF.

This clone has only one observation. The chain uses TRBV5-1 and TRBJ1-2, with 8 bases lining up with TRBD1. There are 15 residues in the CDR3. The V gene's germline CDR1 is SGHRS and CDR2 YFSETQ. With V trimmed by 2 bases and J by 1 base, 4 bases remained unmatched. CDR3 region: CASSLGTGLNYGYTF. In DNA, the CDR3 is TGCGCCAGCAGCTTAGGGACAGGCCTTAACTATGGCTACACCTTC.

This clone has just a few counts. The chain joins TRBV2 to TRBJ1-5, with D possibly matching TRBD1 (6 bases). Trimming cost V 6 bases and J 11 bases, with 23 bases left between them. CDR3 length equals 15 residues. Germline CDR1 and CDR2: SNHLY and FYNNEI. The CDR3, as DNA: TGTGCCAGCAGCTTAGGACCTACAGGGACGCTGGCCCAGCATTTT. Amino acids: CASSLGPTGTLAQHF.

This sequence joins TRBV6-1 and TRBJ2-3, with 9 bases matching TRBD2. CDR3 length equals 15 residues. Germline V gene lookup returns CDR1 MNHNS and CDR2 SASEGT. Trimming at V came to 6 bases and at J to 4 bases, leaving 8 bases not matched to a gene. CDR3 nucleotides: TGTGCCAGCAGGAAGCGGGGGGCCGGGTCAGATACGCAGTATTTT. This translates into CASRKRGAGSDTQYF.

The V gene is TRBV6-5, the J gene TRBJ1-4, with 8 bases identical to TRBD1. This CDR3 region has 14 residues. Germline values: CDR1 MNHEY, CDR2 SVGAGI. J was trimmed by 7 bases and V by 5 bases; bases with no gene match: 6. CDR3 sequence (DNA): TGTGCCAGCAGTCCAGACAGGGGATTTGAAAAACTGTTTTTT. Its protein product is CASSPDRGFEKLFF.

The chain combines TRBV13 with TRBJ2-3; no reliable D call. Germline V gene lookup returns CDR1 PRHDT and CDR2 FYEKMQ (reference sequence). The CDR3 sequence is 14 residues long. Trimming cost V 5 bases and J 4 bases, with 13 bases left between them. The CDR3 is CASSQSSGPDTQYF. Written as DNA, the CDR3 is TGTGCCAGCAGCCAGAGTTCGGGTCCAGATACGCAGTATTTT.

The chain employs TRBV7-7 and TRBJ2-7, with D possibly TRBD1 on 6 matching bases. Trimming left V 5 bases short and J 3 bases short, with 11 bases between. The germline gives CDR1 SSHAT, CDR2 FNYEAQ (reference sequence). This CDR3 has 13 residues. The DNA of the CDR3 is TGTGCCAGCAGCGTGCAAGGGGGCTACGAGCAGTACTTC. It yields the protein CASSVQGGYEQYF.

The chain is built from TRBV5-5 and TRBJ1-5; tentatively, D is TRBD1 (5 bases). CDR1 SGHKS and CDR2 YYEKEE come from the germline V gene (reference sequence). This CDR3 is built from 17 residues. V dropped 4 bases and J dropped 11 bases, with 28 bases sitting between them. Here the CDR3 DNA reads TGTGCCAGCAGCCTTCAAATTTACAGTCAGGGAATAGGGGCCCAGCATTTT. Amino acid sequence: CASSLQIYSQGIGAQHF.

The chain employs TRBV30 and TRBJ1-5; D possibly corresponds to TRBD1 (5 bases). Germline V gives CDR1 GTSNPN, CDR2 SVGIG (reference sequence). The CDR3 consists of 16 residues. V was cut by 2 bases and J by 6 bases, with 20 bases left in between. CDR3 DNA: TGTGCCTGGAGTTCCGGTGATGGGGGGAAGAGTCAGCCCCAGCATTTT. Protein product: CAWSSGDGGKSQPQHF.

This chain joins TRBV6-5 and TRBJ2-6, with D possibly TRBD2 on 5 matching bases. This CDR3 contains 13 residues. Germline CDR1 is MNHEY and CDR2 is SVGAGI. Between the trimmed V and J ends, which lost 11 bases and 1 base, there was a span of 9 bases. The CDR3 sequence: CASRRSGANVLTF. The CDR3 DNA reads TGTGCCTCCAGGAGGTCTGGGGCCAACGTCCTGACTTTC.